Detailed here is one T cell receptor (beta chain). The sample comes from a study of tumor-infiltrating lymphocytes in localized non-small cell lung cancer. Sequenced by immunoSEQ multiplex PCR; TCRdb stores in-frame clones only, minus some. The table shows approximately 17,000 clones, with over 70% occurring only once. V shed 7 bases and J shed 3 bases, with 7 bases lying between them. CDR1 and CDR2 from the germline V gene are SNHLY and FYNNEI. CDR3 length equals 11 residues. What was sequenced was lung tumor tissue. The clonotype was recovered from a human donor with non-small cell lung cancer. The J gene is TRBJ2-7, the V gene TRBV2; D not certain. The CDR3 DNA reads TGTGCCAGCATGATGGGCTACGAGCAGTACTTC. Residues: CASMMGYEQYF.